This is a list of T cell receptor beta chains from one sample in a study of Graves' ophthalmopathy and Graves' hyperthyroidism. TCRdb re-analysed the multiplex PCR reads in MiXCR, keeping a single row per CDR3 protein. The table records 400,000 to 450,000 distinct CDR3 sequences, under 25% of them present only once. The specimen sequenced was peripheral blood. The receptors were gathered from a woman between 18 and 30 years old with stable Graves' hyperthyroidism. Each CDR3 is given with its conserved first and last residue. The D gene is left open where the match is weak. Size is omitted from some rows. Given values are once, few, many or a class for expanded clones.

d_gene	j_gene	v_gene	abundance	CDR3aa	CDR3nt
.	TRBJ2-5	TRBV7-8	many	CASSPRPHSQETQYF	TGTGCCAGCAGCCCCCGCCCACACAGTCAAGAGACCCAGTACTTC
.	TRBJ1-5	TRBV15	many	CATSRVPGSNQPQHF	TGTGCCACCAGCAGAGTGCCAGGTAGCAATCAGCCCCAGCATTTT
.	TRBJ2-7	TRBV4-1	many	CASRRRAKSHEQYF	TGCGCCAGCAGACGGAGGGCCAAGAGCCACGAGCAGTACTTC
TRBD1	TRBJ2-4	TRBV27	many	CASSFDRGLAKNIQYF	TGTGCCAGCAGTTTTGACAGGGGGCTAGCCAAAAACATTCAGTACTTC
.	TRBJ1-3	TRBV10-1	.	CASSESGGLGNTIYF	TGCGCCAGCAGTGAGTCCGGAGGACTCGGAAACACCATATATTTT
.	TRBJ2-7	TRBV6-1	many	CASKGASGLSEQYF	TGTGCCAGCAAGGGGGCTAGCGGGCTCTCCGAGCAGTACTTC
.	TRBJ2-6	TRBV7-8	many	CASSLRDNYRSGANVLTF	TGTGCCAGCAGCTTGCGGGACAATTACCGCTCTGGGGCCAACGTCCTGACTTTC
.	TRBJ1-5	TRBV20-1	.	CSASVPQGNQPQHF	TGCAGTGCTAGTGTTCCCCAGGGTAACCAGCCCCAGCATTTT
.	TRBJ2-5	TRBV24-1	.	CATSVRGQGMSETQYF	TGTGCCACCAGTGTGCGTGGGCAGGGGATGTCAGAGACCCAGTACTTC
.	TRBJ2-5	TRBV7-9	many	CASSRRQVWAEETQYF	TGTGCCAGCAGCCGAAGACAGGTTTGGGCGGAAGAGACCCAGTACTTC
TRBD2	TRBJ2-5	TRBV24-1	.	CATSDPSGRETQYF	TGTGCCACCAGTGATCCTAGCGGGAGAGAGACCCAGTACTTC
TRBD2	TRBJ2-7	TRBV6-2/TRBV6-3	.	CASSYWTSGRRYEQYF	TGTGCCAGCAGTTACTGGACTAGCGGGAGGAGGTACGAGCAGTACTTC
.	TRBJ1-2	TRBV6-5	many	CASSYGESYTF	TGTGCCAGCAGTTACGGGGAAAGCTACACCTTC
.	TRBJ1-5	TRBV7-8	many	CASSLLGGGNQPQHF	TGTGCCAGCAGCTTACTCGGGGGGGGCAATCAGCCCCAGCATTTT
.	TRBJ2-7	TRBV28	many	CASRTGTPTGEQYF	TGTGCCAGCAGGACCGGGACTCCAACGGGCGAGCAGTACTTC
.	TRBJ2-4	TRBV4-1	.	CASSERPDTRRLGIQYF	TGCGCCAGCAGTGAAAGACCGGACACGAGGCGGTTGGGCATTCAGTACTTC
.	TRBJ1-3	TRBV9	many	CASSVGWGGSGNTIYF	TGTGCCAGCAGCGTAGGGTGGGGAGGCTCTGGAAACACCATATATTTT
.	TRBJ1-1	TRBV5-1	.	CASSLGGIIGNTEAFF	TGCGCCAGCAGCTTGGGAGGGATAATCGGGAACACTGAAGCTTTCTTT
TRBD2	TRBJ2-7	TRBV3-1	many	CASSQGAGGTYEQYF	TGTGCCAGCAGCCAAGGGGCGGGGGGAACTTACGAGCAGTACTTC
.	TRBJ1-5	TRBV30	.	CAWSVGLAGDNQPQHF	TGTGCCTGGAGTGTAGGCCTCGCAGGGGACAATCAGCCCCAGCATTTT
.	TRBJ2-5	TRBV12-3/TRBV12-4	.	CASSLRALTQETQYF	TGTGCCAGCAGTTTACGGGCCCTCACTCAAGAGACCCAGTACTTC
.	TRBJ2-2	TRBV30	many	CAWSVPWESGELDTGELFF	TGTGCCTGGAGTGTACCATGGGAGTCAGGGGAACTGGACACCGGGGAGCTGTTTTTT
.	TRBJ1-5	TRBV28	.	CASRRILFQPQHF	TGTGCCAGCAGACGGATCCTTTTTCAGCCCCAGCATTTT
.	TRBJ1-2	TRBV9	many	CASSVGTERYGYTF	TGTGCCAGCAGCGTAGGGACAGAACGCTATGGCTACACCTTC
.	TRBJ2-7	TRBV2	.	CASIQGTLGEQYF	TGTGCCAGCATACAGGGAACCCTAGGCGAGCAGTACTTC
TRBD1	TRBJ1-5	TRBV30	few	CAWVRAGTGSNQPQHF	TGTGCCTGGGTTCGGGCCGGGACAGGGAGCAATCAGCCCCAGCATTTT
.	TRBJ1-5	TRBV12-3/TRBV12-4	.	CASSLVGGADQPQHF	TGTGCCAGCAGTTTGGTGGGGGGCGCGGATCAGCCCCAGCATTTT
TRBD2	TRBJ2-7	TRBV20-1	.	CSASYSGRPYEQYF	TGCAGTGCTTCCTACAGCGGGAGACCCTACGAGCAGTACTTC